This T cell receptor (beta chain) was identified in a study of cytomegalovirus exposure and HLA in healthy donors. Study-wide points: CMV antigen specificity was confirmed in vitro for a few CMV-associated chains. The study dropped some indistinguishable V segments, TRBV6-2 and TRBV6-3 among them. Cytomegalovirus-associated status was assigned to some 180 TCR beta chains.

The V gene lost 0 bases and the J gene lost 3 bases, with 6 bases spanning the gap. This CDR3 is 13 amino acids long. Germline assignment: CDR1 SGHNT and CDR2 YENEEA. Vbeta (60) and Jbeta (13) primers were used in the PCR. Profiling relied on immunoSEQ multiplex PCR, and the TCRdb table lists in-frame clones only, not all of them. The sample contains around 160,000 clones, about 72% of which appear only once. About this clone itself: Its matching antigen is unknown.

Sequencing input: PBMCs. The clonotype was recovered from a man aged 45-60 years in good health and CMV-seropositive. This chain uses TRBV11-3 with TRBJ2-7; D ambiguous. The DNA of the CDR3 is TGTGCCAGCAGCTTAGATGCGGACTACGAGCAGTACTTC. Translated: CASSLDADYEQYF.